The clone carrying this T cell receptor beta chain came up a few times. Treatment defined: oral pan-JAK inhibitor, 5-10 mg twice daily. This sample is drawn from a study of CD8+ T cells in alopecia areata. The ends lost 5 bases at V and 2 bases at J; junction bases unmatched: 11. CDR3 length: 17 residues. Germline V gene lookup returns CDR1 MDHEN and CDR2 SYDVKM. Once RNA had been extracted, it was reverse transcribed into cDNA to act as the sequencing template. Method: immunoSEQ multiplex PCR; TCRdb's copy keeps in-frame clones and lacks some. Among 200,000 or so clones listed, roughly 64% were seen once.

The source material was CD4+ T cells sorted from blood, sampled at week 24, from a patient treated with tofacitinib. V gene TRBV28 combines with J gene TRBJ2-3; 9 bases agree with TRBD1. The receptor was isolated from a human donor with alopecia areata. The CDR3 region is CASSLNGDRETTDTQYF. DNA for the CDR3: TGTGCCAGCAGTCTTAACGGGGACAGGGAAACCACAGATACGCAGTATTTT.